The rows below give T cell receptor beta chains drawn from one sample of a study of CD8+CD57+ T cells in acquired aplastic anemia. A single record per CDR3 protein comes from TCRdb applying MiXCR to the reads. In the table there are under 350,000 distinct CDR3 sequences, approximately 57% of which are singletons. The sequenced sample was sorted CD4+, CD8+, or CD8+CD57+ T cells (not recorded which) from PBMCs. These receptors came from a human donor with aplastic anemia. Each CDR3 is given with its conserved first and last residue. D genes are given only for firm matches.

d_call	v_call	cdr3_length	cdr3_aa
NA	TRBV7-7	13	CASSLDWAGELFF
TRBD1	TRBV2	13	CATKYRGSYKQHF
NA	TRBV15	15	CATRGKERHTGELFF
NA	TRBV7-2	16	CASSLVGLVSNQPQHF
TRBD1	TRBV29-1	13	CSGQGADDTEAFF
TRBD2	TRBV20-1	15	CSARDHTSGPYEQYF
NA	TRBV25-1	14	CASSERQKKPEAFF
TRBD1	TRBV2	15	CASSADRGDWTEAFF
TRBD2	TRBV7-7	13	CASSAGLAYEQYF
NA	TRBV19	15	CASMPAGDGLYGYTF
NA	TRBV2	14	CASSEGKGANVLTF
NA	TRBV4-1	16	CASSQVPGTLNQPQHF
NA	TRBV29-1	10	CSVQHNEQFF
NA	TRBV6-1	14	CASSEGSFSYGYTF
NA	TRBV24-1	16	CATSDYRGVGANVLTF
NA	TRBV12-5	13	CASGLMVAGELFF
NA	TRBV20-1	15	CSAWDGYSGTNVLTF
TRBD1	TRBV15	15	CATSTRTGQGGGYTF
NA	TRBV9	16	CASSPPFQKGPYEQYF
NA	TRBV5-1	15	CASSLVQGWNEKLFF
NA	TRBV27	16	CASSLSRAATNEKLLF
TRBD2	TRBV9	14	CASSAGLAYNEQFF
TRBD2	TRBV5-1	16	CASSSGTSGIQETQYF
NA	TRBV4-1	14	CASSWVLGNQPQHF
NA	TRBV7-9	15	CASSPEGSGDQPQHF
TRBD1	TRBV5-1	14	CASSLAVTGSGYTF
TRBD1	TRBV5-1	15	CASRPLTGGTYGYTF
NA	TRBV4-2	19	CASSQDSSSARLLFYGYTF
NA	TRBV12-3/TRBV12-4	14	CASSPTSDSQIQYF
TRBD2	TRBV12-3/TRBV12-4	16	CASSLRLAGAGNEQFF
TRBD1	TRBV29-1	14	CSVEGTGGTTEAFF
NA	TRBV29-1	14	CSVDINAGAEGYTF
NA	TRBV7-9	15	CASSLSGVTNEKLFF
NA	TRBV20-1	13	CTPQDQNTGELFF
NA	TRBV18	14	CASSPPSENYGYTF
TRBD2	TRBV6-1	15	CASSATSGEGDEQFF
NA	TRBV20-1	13	CSARGTAPQPQHF
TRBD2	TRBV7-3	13	CASGTSGGNEQFF
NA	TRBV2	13	CASSQFRRTEAFF
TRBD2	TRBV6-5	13	CASRTGGENIQYF
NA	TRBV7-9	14	CASSLQGTQETQYF
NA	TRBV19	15	CASSIAGAPAYEQYF
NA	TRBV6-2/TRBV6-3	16	CASTYSPSRAKNIQYF
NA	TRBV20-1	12	CSAAGPTYEQYF
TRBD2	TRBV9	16	CASSVGLAGGQETQYF
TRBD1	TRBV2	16	CASSETGMGINTEAFF
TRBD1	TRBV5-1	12	CASSFRQGEAFF
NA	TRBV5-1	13	CASSQGPDYEQYF
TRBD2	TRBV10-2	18	CASRAGTSGSLGTDTQYF
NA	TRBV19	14	CASQGYLMNTEAFF
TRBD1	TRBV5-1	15	CASSPNRGTNEKLFF
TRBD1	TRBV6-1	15	CASSEGGTGDQPQHF